One T cell receptor (beta chain) is described in this entry. Which antigen it targets is not known. No base-level quality is on record; no much larger clone is a single base apart. This entry is derived from a study of blood T cell repertoires in COVID-19 (dated by TCRdb to the early 2020s). Concerning the study at large: The collaborator samples originated in the United States, Italy and Spain and spanned the acute and convalescent phases of COVID-19. The samples were drawn from two sources: the first 160 participants of the ongoing ImmuneRACE study, and 1,000 to 1,500 subjects contributed by 6 global collaborators. The repertoires were made available in a free public database intended to serve as a resource for research on the immune response to SARS-CoV-2. Where HLA class I and class II types were available, the types were taken from metadata supplied by the sample provider, not from assay-based typing. The prospective study material was composed of cDNA or gDNA derived from T cells, B-cell-depleted T cells, or PBMCs. Nearly every sample came with metadata listing a de-identified subject ID, COVID-19 status, age in years and sex. Subjects who had been exposed to COVID-19, were actively infected with it, or had recovered from it provided the deeply sampled blood TCRbeta repertoires that made up the dataset. Points the paper makes about the study in general: How much clinical and demographic metadata was included differed by source and by participant, and the metadata was provided uncurated.

Based on the germline V gene (reference sequence), the CDR1 and CDR2 sequences are SGHNT and YYREEE. Spanning cysteine to phenylalanine, the CDR3 consists of 13 amino acids. This entry keeps only the CDR3 DNA: 39 bases, framed from base 1. Germline trimming amounts to 4 bases on V and 5 bases on J, with 5 as the count of junction bases outside the gene matches. Another Seattle source contributed samples from volunteer blood donors who had recovered from COVID-19. Each collaborating institution followed its own protocols to collect whole blood in K2EDTA tubes. Collaborator samples were shipped for TCRbeta analysis as frozen whole blood, isolated PBMCs, or DNA extracted from either sample type. TCRbeta CDR3 regions were amplified from genomic DNA using the immunoSEQ Assay, a bias-controlled multiplex PCR. The authors' pipeline ran thus. Within the assay, amplification of reference gene primers was used to estimate how many nucleated cells each sample contained. To quantify the absolute abundance of each unique TCRbeta CDR3 rearrangement, sequence reads were collapsed and filtered. For each sample, productive Simpson clonality was calculated as the square root of Simpson's diversity index across productive rearrangements. The table comes from immuneACCESS by way of TCRdb, which keeps in-frame sequences with V and J called. Part of the clones is missing from these tables; in studies checked, under half for an unresolved V gene and the rest for unknown reasons. That table supplies the V and J calls and clone size; D and trimming were determined from the DNA. This sample gives fewer than 350,000 clones in total; approximately 83% of them show up just once. The top ten clones comprise around 2.1% of the sample.

The chain employs TRBV5-4 and TRBJ1-1; 7 nucleotides in the junction match TRBD1. The TCR sequence derives from a woman aged 30 to 39 who had recovered from COVID-19. Input material: peripheral blood. The DNA reads TGTGCCAGCAGCAGCCGGGACAGTACTGAAGCTTTCTTT. Protein translation: CASSSRDSTEAFF.